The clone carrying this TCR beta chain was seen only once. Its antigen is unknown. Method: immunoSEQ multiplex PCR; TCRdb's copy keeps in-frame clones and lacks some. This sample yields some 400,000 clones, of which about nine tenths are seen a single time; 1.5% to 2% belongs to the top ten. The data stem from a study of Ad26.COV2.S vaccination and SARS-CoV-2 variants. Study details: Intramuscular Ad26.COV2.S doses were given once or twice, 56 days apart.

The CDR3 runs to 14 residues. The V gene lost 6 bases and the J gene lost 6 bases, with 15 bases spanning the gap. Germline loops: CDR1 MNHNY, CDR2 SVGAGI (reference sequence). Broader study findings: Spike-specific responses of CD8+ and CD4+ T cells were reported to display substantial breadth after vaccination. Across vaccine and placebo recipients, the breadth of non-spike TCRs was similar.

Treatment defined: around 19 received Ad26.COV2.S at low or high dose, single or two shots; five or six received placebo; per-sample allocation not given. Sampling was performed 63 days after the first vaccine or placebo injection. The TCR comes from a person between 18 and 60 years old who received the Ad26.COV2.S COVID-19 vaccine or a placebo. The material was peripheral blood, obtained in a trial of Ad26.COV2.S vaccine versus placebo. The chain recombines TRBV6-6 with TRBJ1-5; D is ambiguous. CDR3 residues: CASSQLSRSQPQHF. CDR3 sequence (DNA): TGTGCCAGCAGCCAACTCAGCAGGAGTCAGCCCCAGCATTTT.